The rows below give T cell receptor beta chains drawn from one sample of a study of CD8+CD57+ T cells in acquired aplastic anemia. TCRdb passed the reads through MiXCR, listing each CDR3 protein once. The sample gives roughly 500,000 distinct CDR3 sequences, about a third of which show up once; 0.82% is in the top ten. Material: sorted CD4+, CD8+, or CD8+CD57+ T cells (not recorded which) from PBMCs. These TCRs come from a human donor with aplastic anemia. The CDR3 runs from the conserved cysteine through the conserved F or W. The D gene is left open where the match is weak. Clone size is stated in some rows and not others, as once, few, many or a class when expanded.

many | TRBJ1-1 | TRBV15 | - | TGTGCCACCAGCATTAACAGGGAGGCCACTGAAGCTTTCTTT | CATSINREATEAFF
- | TRBJ1-1 | TRBV10-3 | - | TGTGCCATCACCTCGACCCCGAAAGGGACTGAAGCTTTCTTT | CAITSTPKGTEAFF
many | TRBJ1-5 | TRBV7-3 | - | TGTGCCAGCAGCTTAACCTCTTATCAGCCCCAGCATTTT | CASSLTSYQPQHF
- | TRBJ2-7 | TRBV12-3/TRBV12-4 | TRBD1 | TGTGCCAGCACTATAGGGGACAGACTTGCCTACGAGCAGTACTTC | CASTIGDRLAYEQYF
many | TRBJ1-1 | TRBV15 | TRBD1 | TGTGCCACCAGCAGAGATGGGCGGGACAGGGAGGTGAGCACTGAAGCTTTCTTT | CATSRDGRDREVSTEAFF
many | TRBJ1-5 | TRBV11-1 | TRBD1 | TGTGCCAGCAGCCCCACCCCCCGGACAGGGGGGGATCAGCCCCAGCATTTT | CASSPTPRTGGDQPQHF
- | TRBJ2-7 | TRBV29-1 | TRBD2 | TGCAGCTATCACCTTACCTTAGCGGGATCTACCTACGAGCAGTACTTC | CSYHLTLAGSTYEQYF
many | TRBJ2-5 | TRBV15 | - | TGTGCCACCAGCAGGGCGGGCCTTAACGTGGAGACCCAGTACTTC | CATSRAGLNVETQYF
- | TRBJ1-5 | TRBV10-3 | TRBD1 | TGTGCCATCAGCGGGACAGGGGGTATTCAGCCCCAGCATTTT | CAISGTGGIQPQHF
few | TRBJ2-1 | TRBV2 | TRBD2 | TGTGCCAGCAGTGAAGCTGGCGGGAGGTTGGTCAATGAGCAGTTCTTC | CASSEAGGRLVNEQFF
- | TRBJ2-2 | TRBV14 | TRBD1 | TGTGCCAGCAGCCAGGGGACAGGTTGGAACACCGGGGAGCTGTTTTTT | CASSQGTGWNTGELFF
- | TRBJ1-4 | TRBV6-5 | - | TGTGCCAGCAGTAACTCATTACGAGGTGGTGAAAAACTGTTTTTT | CASSNSLRGGEKLFF
many | TRBJ2-7 | TRBV7-9 | - | TGTGCCAGCAGCTTAGAGGACGAGCAGTACTTC | CASSLEDEQYF
many | TRBJ2-7 | TRBV10-1 | TRBD1 | TGCGCCAGCAGTGCCGCAGGGGGCTTTTACGAGCAGTACTTC | CASSAAGGFYEQYF
- | TRBJ2-2 | TRBV12-3/TRBV12-4 | TRBD2 | TGTGCCAGCAGTCCAAGTTGGAGCGGGGGACCCACCGGGGAGCTGTTTTTT | CASSPSWSGGPTGELFF
many | TRBJ1-2 | TRBV7-9 | - | TGTGCCAGCAGCCCGGATGAGGATGGCTACACCTTC | CASSPDEDGYTF
many | TRBJ1-6 | TRBV7-3 | - | TGTGCCAGCAGTGTTGGGGGTAGTAATTCACCCCTCCACTTT | CASSVGGSNSPLHF
- | TRBJ2-1 | TRBV19 | TRBD2 | TGTGCCAGTAGTATTCTAAGCGGGGGGGCGAAAAATGAGCAGTTCTTC | CASSILSGGAKNEQFF
once | TRBJ1-2 | TRBV19 | TRBD1 | TGTGCCAGTAGTCTGTCCGGGACAGGGGAGTATGGCTACACCTTC | CASSLSGTGEYGYTF
- | TRBJ1-6 | TRBV6-4 | - | TGTGCCAGCAAGCAGGACAGAAGCTATAATTCACCCCTCCACTTT | CASKQDRSYNSPLHF
- | TRBJ1-6 | TRBV28 | TRBD1 | TGTGCCCGTTGCCAGGGGCAGGGGGCGTTTTCACCCCTCCACTTT | CARCQGQGAFSPLHF
many | TRBJ2-7 | TRBV9 | TRBD2 | TGTGCCAGCAGCGCTCGGGGGGACCATCGCGACGAGCAGTACTTC | CASSARGDHRDEQYF
many | TRBJ2-5 | TRBV7-3 | TRBD2 | TGTGCCAGCAGCCCAACGGGGGGTCAGGGGACCCAGTACTTC | CASSPTGGQGTQYF
- | TRBJ1-1 | TRBV25-1 | - | TGTGCCAGCAGCTCCCCCGGGAGACCAAACACTGAAGCTTTCTTT | CASSSPGRPNTEAFF
- | TRBJ1-3 | TRBV6-1 | - | TGTGCCAGCAGTACAGGGATTGGAAACACCATATATTTT | CASSTGIGNTIYF
few | TRBJ2-7 | TRBV6-1 | - | TGTGCCAGCAGGTCGACACCTATCCAGCAGTACTTC | CASRSTPIQQYF
few | TRBJ2-2 | TRBV5-5 | - | TGTGCCAGCAGCTTTACGCAGGGACGGGCCGGGGAGCTGTTTTTT | CASSFTQGRAGELFF
many | TRBJ1-5 | TRBV19 | - | TGTGCCAGTAGTATAAGACAGATTACCAATCAGCCCCAGCATTTT | CASSIRQITNQPQHF
- | TRBJ2-7 | TRBV5-1 | - | TGCGCCAGCAGCTTAAGTCGGACAGCCTACGAGCAGTACTTC | CASSLSRTAYEQYF
few | TRBJ1-2 | TRBV7-2 | TRBD1 | TGTGCCAGCAGCCCATCCGACAGGGGTTTATGGGGCTACACCTTC | CASSPSDRGLWGYTF
many | TRBJ1-2 | TRBV29-1 | - | TGCAGGGAGGGAGGTTTCGCGGGTGGCTACACCTTC | CREGGFAGGYTF
- | TRBJ1-3 | TRBV19 | TRBD1 | TGTGCCAGTAGTATCAGAGGGGACAGGACCTCTGGAAGCACCATATATTTT | CASSIRGDRTSGSTIYF
many | TRBJ1-2 | TRBV19 | - | TGTGCCAGTAGTATAGAGGACTATGGCTACACCTTC | CASSIEDYGYTF
many | TRBJ1-5 | TRBV20-1 | - | TGCAGTGCTGTCAAACCCCAGGGTACTAGCAATCAGCCCCAGCATTTT | CSAVKPQGTSNQPQHF
many | TRBJ1-6 | TRBV15 | TRBD1 | TGTGCCACCAGAGACAGGGTGCCTAATTCACCCCTCCACTTT | CATRDRVPNSPLHF
- | TRBJ1-6 | TRBV11-2 | - | TGTGCCAGCAGCTTATTCCCTCGGGGAACCTATAATTCACTCCTCCACTTT | CASSLFPRGTYNSLLHF
few | TRBJ1-6 | TRBV27 | TRBD1 | TGTGCCAGCAGTTTAATTCCTCAGGGGGGATCTTCACCCCTCCACTTT | CASSLIPQGGSSPLHF
- | TRBJ2-7 | TRBV15 | - | TGTGCCACCGGAGACTTGAGCTCCTACGAGCAGTACTTC | CATGDLSSYEQYF
many | TRBJ2-5 | TRBV7-7 | - | TGTGCTAGCAGCTTAGAACTAGATCGAGAGACCCAGTACTTC | CASSLELDRETQYF
few | TRBJ1-6 | TRBV5-6 | - | TGTGCCAGCAGCTTGAACAGGCTTTATAATTCACCCCTCCACTTT | CASSLNRLYNSPLHF
- | TRBJ2-3 | TRBV20-1 | TRBD2 | TGCAGTGCCCCGGAGGTGGCGGGAGGCCAGACAGATACGCAGTATTTT | CSAPEVAGGQTDTQYF
many | TRBJ2-1 | TRBV14 | - | TGTGCCAGCAGCCAAGGGATTAGCACCTACAATGAGCAGTTCTTC | CASSQGISTYNEQFF
- | TRBJ2-1 | TRBV9 | TRBD2 | TGTGCCAGCAGGACTAGCGGGTGGTCAGGGCAGTTCTTC | CASRTSGWSGQFF
- | TRBJ1-4 | TRBV30 | - | TGTGCCTGGAGTGTAGGGGGGAACAATGAAAAACTGTTTTTT | CAWSVGGNNEKLFF
- | TRBJ2-7 | TRBV7-2 | TRBD1 | TGTGCCAGCAGCTTAGCGGGGGGACAGGGGGTCACCTACGAGCAGTACTTC | CASSLAGGQGVTYEQYF
many | TRBJ2-7 | TRBV24-1 | - | TGTGCCACCAGTGATCAGCCATCCCCCGATGCGGGGCATCCCTACGAGCAGTACTTC | CATSDQPSPDAGHPYEQYF
- | TRBJ2-7 | TRBV5-8 | - | TGTGCCAGCAGCTTGGGAGTTCTACAGCAGCACGAGCAGTACTTC | CASSLGVLQQHEQYF
- | TRBJ1-1 | TRBV7-9 | - | TGTGCCAGCAGCTTAGTGCAGGATTGGACGGGTGACACTGAAGCTTTCTTT | CASSLVQDWTGDTEAFF
- | TRBJ1-2 | TRBV5-5 | - | TGTGCCAGCAGCTCCCGGGACAACTTCTATGGCTACACCTTC | CASSSRDNFYGYTF
- | TRBJ1-3 | TRBV14 | - | TGTGCCAGCAGCCAAGATTTTGGCATCGCCTCTGGAAACACCATATATTTT | CASSQDFGIASGNTIYF
once | TRBJ1-2 | TRBV25-1 | - | TGTGCCAGCAGTGAGACCGGGACGGACTATGGCTACACCTTC | CASSETGTDYGYTF
- | TRBJ1-6 | TRBV7-2 | TRBD1 | TGTGCCAGCAGCCACAGGGGGCGGAATTCACCCCTCCACTTT | CASSHRGRNSPLHF
few | TRBJ2-2 | TRBV9 | TRBD2 | TGTGCCAGCAGCGTAGGGGTAGCGGGAGTAGCCACCGGGGAGCTGTTTTTT | CASSVGVAGVATGELFF
many | TRBJ1-5 | TRBV19 | - | TGTGCCAGTAGGACCTTCGGGGCTGACAATCAGCCCCAGCATTTT | CASRTFGADNQPQHF
- | TRBJ1-1 | TRBV27 | - | TGTGCCAGCAGGTACGGAATCTTTACTGAAGCTTTCTTT | CASRYGIFTEAFF
few | TRBJ2-7 | TRBV25-1 | - | TGTGCCAGCAGTGAAACAGACGTCAACGAGCAGTACTTC | CASSETDVNEQYF
- | TRBJ1-6 | TRBV6-4 | TRBD1 | TGTGCCAGCAGTGACTTGACAGGGAATAATAATTCACCCCTCCACTTT | CASSDLTGNNNSPLHF